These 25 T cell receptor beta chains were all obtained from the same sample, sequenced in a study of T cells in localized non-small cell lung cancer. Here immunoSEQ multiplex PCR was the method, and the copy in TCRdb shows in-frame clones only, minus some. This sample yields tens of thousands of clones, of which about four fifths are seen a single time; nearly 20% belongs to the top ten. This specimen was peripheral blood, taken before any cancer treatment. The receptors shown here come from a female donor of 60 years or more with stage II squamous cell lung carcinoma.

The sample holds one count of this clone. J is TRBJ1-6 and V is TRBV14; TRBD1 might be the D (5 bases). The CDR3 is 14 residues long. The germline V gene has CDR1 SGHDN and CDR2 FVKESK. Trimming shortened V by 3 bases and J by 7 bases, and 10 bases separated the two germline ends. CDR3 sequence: CASSHRDFNSPLHF. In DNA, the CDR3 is TGTGCCAGCAGCCATCGGGACTTCAATTCACCCCTCCACTTT.

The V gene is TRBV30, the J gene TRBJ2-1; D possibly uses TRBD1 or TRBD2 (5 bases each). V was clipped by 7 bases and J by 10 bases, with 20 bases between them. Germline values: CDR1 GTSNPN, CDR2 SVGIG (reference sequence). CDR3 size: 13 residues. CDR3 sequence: CAFFSLGVQEQFF. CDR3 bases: TGTGCCTTTTTCTCCCTGGGGGTGCAGGAGCAGTTCTTC.

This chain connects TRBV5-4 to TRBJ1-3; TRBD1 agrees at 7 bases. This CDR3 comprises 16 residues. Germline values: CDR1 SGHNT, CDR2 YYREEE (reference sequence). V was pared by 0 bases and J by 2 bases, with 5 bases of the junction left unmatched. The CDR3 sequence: CASSLVAGGTGNTIYF. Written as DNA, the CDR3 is TGTGCCAGCAGCTTGGTAGCAGGGGGAACTGGAAACACCATATATTTT.

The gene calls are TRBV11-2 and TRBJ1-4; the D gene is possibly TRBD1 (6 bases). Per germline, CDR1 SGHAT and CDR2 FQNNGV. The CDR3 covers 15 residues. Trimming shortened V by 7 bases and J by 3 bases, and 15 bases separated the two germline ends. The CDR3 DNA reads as TGTGCCAGCAAGGACAGCAGCATATCTAATGAAAAACTGTTTTTT. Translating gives CASKDSSISNEKLFF.

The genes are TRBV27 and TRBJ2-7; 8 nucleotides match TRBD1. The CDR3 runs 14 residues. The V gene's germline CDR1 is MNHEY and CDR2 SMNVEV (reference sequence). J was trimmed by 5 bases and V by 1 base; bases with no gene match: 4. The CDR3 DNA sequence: TGTGCCAGCAGTTTATTCCAGGGGGCCAACGAGCAGTACTTC. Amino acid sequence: CASSLFQGANEQYF.

The CDR3 protein is CAWHGTEPLRAPLEQYF. The DNA of the CDR3 is TGTGCCTGGCACGGGACCGAACCCCTAAGGGCACCCTTGGAGCAGTACTTC. V is TRBV30 and J is TRBJ2-7, with D perhaps given as TRBD1 or TRBD2 (5 bases each). V shed 5 bases and J shed 7 bases, with 30 bases lying between them. The CDR3 has 17 residues. Germline CDR1 GTSNPN, CDR2 SVGIG (reference sequence).

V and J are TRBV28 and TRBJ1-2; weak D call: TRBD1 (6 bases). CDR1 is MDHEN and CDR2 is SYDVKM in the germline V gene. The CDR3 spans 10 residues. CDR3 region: CATGMDGYTF. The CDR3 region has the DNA TGTGCTACAGGGATGGATGGCTACACCTTC.

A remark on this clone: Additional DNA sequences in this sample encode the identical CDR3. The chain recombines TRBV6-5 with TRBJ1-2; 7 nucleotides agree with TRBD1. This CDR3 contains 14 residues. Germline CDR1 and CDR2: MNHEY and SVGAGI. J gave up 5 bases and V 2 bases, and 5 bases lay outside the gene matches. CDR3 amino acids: CASSYGGQVYGYTF. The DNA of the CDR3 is TGTGCCAGCAGTTACGGTGGACAGGTTTATGGCTACACCTTC.

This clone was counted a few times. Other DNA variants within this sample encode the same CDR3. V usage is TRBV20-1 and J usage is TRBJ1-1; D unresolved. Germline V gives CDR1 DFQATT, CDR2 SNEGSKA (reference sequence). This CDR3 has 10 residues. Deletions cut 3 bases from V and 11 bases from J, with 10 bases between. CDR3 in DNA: TGCAGTGCTAGGAGGGCCGAGGCTTTCTTT. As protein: CSARRAEAFF.

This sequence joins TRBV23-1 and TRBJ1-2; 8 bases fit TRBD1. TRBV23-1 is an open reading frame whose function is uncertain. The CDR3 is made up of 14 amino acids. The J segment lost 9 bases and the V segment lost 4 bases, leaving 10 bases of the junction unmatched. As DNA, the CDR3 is TGCGCCAGCAGTCCCCGACAGGGGAACTGGCGCTACACCTTC. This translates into CASSPRQGNWRYTF.

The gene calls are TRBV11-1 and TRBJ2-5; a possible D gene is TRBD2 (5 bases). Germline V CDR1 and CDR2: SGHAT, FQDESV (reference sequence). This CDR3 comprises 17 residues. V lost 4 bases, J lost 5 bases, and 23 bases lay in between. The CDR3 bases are TGTGCCAGCAGCTCGGGGTCAGTGATAGCCCTGTGGGAGACCCAGTACTTC. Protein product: CASSSGSVIALWETQYF. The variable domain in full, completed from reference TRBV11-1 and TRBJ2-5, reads EAEVAQSPRYKITEKSQAVAFWCDPISGHATLYWYRQILGQGPELLVQFQDESVVDDSQLPKDRFSAERLKGVDSTLKIQPAELGDSAMYLCASSSGSVIALWETQYFGPGTRLLVL.

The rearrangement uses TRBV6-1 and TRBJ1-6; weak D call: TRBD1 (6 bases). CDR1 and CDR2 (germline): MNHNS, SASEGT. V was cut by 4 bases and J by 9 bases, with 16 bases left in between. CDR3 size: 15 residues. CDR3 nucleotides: TGTGCCAGCAGTGCGAATACAGGGCAACTTTCACCCCTCCACTTT. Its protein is CASSANTGQLSPLHF.

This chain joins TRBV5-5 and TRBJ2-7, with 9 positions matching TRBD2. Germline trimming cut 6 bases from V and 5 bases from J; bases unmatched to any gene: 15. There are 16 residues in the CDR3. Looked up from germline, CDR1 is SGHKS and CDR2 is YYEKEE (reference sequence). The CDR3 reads CASTKTPGGGVNEQYF. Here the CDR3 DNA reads TGTGCCAGCACCAAAACCCCCGGCGGGGGGGTTAACGAGCAGTACTTC.

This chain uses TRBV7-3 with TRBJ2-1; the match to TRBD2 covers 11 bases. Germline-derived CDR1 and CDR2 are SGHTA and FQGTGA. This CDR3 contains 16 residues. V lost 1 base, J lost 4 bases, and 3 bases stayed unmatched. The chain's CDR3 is CASSLNRLAGYNEQFF. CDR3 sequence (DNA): TGTGCCAGCAGCTTAAATCGACTAGCGGGGTACAATGAGCAGTTCTTC.

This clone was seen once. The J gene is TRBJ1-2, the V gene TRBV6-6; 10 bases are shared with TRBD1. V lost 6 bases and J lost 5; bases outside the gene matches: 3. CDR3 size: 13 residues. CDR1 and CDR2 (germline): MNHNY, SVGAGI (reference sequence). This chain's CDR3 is CASRTGGRYGYTF. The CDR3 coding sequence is TGTGCCAGCAGGACAGGGGGCAGGTATGGCTACACCTTC.

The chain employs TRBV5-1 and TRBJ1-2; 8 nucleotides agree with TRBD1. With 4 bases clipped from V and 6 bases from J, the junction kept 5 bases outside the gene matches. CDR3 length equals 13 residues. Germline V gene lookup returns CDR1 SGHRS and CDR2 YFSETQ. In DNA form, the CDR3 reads TGCGCCAGCAGCGAGGCAGGGGGCAATGGCTACACCTTC. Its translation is CASSEAGGNGYTF.

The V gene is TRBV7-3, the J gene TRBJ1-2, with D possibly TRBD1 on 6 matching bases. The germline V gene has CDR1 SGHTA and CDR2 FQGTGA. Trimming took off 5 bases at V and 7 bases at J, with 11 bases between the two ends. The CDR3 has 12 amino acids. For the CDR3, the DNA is TGTGCCAGCAGCCATGGGGGGGCTGGCTACACCTTC. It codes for CASSHGGAGYTF. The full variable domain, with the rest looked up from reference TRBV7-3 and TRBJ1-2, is GAGVSQTPSNKVTEKGKYVELRCDPISGHTALYWYRQSLGQGPEFLIYFQGTGAADDSGLPNDRFFAVRPEGSVSTLKIQRTERGDSAVYLCASSHGGAGYTFGSGTRLTVV.

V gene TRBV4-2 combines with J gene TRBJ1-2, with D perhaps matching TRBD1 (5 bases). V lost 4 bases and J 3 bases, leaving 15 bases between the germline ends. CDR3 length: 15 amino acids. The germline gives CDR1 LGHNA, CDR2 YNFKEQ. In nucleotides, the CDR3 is TGTGCCAGCAGCCTAGGGGATCTGGAGGACTATGGCTACACCTTC. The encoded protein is CASSLGDLEDYGYTF.

The CDR3 sequence is CSVEQYGYTF. The CDR3 DNA reads TGCAGCGTTGAGCAGTATGGCTACACCTTC. The genes are TRBV29-1 and TRBJ1-2, with unresolved D. CDR3 length equals 10 residues. V lost 3 bases to trimming and J lost 5 bases, with 4 bases between them. CDR1 and CDR2 (germline): SQVTM, ANQGSEA.

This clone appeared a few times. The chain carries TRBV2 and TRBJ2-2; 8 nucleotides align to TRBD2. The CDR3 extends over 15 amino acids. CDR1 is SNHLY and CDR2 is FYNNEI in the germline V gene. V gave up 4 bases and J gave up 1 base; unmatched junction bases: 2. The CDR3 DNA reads TGTGCCAGCAGTGGACTAGCGAGGAACACCGGGGAGCTGTTTTTT. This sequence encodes CASSGLARNTGELFF.

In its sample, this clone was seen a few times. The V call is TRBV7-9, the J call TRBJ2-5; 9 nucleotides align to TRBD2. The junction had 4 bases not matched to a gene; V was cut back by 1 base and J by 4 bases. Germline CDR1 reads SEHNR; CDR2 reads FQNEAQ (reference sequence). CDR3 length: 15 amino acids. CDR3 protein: CASSLGGGAGETQYF. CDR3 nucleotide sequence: TGTGCCAGCAGCTTAGGCGGGGGGGCCGGAGAGACCCAGTACTTC.

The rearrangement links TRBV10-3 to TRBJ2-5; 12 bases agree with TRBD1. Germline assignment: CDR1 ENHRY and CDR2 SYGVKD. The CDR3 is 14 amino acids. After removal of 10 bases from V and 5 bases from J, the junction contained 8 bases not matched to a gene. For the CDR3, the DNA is TGTGCCACAGGTGGGACAGGGGGCGGGGAGACCCAGTACTTC. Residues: CATGGTGGGETQYF.

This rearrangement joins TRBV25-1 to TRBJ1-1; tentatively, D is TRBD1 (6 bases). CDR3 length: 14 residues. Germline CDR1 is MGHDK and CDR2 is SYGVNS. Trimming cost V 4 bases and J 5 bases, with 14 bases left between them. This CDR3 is CASSGGGGRTEAFF. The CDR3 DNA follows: TGTGCCAGCAGTGGAGGAGGGGGAAGGACTGAAGCTTTCTTT.

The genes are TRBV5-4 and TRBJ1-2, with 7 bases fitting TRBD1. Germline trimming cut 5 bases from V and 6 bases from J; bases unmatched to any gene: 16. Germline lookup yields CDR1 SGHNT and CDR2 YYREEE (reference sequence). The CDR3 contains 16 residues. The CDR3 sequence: CASRDTGVMVQNGYTF. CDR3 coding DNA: TGTGCCAGCAGGGACACAGGGGTGATGGTCCAGAATGGCTACACCTTC.

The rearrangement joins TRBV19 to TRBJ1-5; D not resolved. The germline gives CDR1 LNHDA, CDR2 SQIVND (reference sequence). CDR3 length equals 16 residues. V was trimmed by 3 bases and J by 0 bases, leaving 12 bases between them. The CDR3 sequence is CASSIGGERSNQPQHF. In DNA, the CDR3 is TGTGCCAGTAGTATTGGTGGGGAGCGTAGCAATCAGCCCCAGCATTTT.